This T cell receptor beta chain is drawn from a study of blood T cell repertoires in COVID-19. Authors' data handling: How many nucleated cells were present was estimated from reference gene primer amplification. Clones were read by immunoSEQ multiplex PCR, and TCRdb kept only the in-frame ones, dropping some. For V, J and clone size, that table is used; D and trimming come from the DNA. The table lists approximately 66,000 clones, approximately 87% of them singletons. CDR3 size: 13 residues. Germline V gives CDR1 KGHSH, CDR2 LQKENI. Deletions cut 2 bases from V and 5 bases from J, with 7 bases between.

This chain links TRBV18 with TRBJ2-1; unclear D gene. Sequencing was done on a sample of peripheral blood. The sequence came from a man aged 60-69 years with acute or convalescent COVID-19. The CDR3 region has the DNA TGTGCCAGCTCACCAGGCAGAAACAATGAGCAGTTCTTC. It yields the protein CASSPGRNNEQFF.